These T cell receptor beta chains were read from a single sample in a study of T cells in Graves' hyperthyroidism and ophthalmopathy. MiXCR, run by TCRdb on the multiplex PCR reads, gives a single entry per CDR3 protein. The sample shows 500,000 to 550,000 distinct CDR3 sequences, about 20% of them seen only once. Sequencing was done on a sample of blood. Receptors were obtained from a man aged 40-49 years with Graves' ophthalmopathy. Each CDR3 is given with its conserved first and last residue.

>TRBV20-1|TRBJ2-7|12
CSASTQTYEQYF
>TRBV6-1|TRBJ1-2|14
CASSEARSGMGYTF
>TRBV7-9|TRBJ2-1|17
CASSSPRRLVPYNEQFF
>TRBV6-1|TRBJ2-7|14
CASTRSGGDNEQYF
>TRBV5-1|TRBJ2-1|15
CASSTTSGRAGEQFF
>TRBV12-3/TRBV12-4|TRBJ2-7|15
CASSSTGTGKYEQYF
>TRBV19|TRBJ1-5|14
CASRTGVPNQPQHF
>TRBV7-9|TRBJ1-2|16
CASSPPGQLLNYGYTF
>TRBV5-1|TRBJ2-7|15
CASSYGTSNSYEQYF
>TRBV6-5|TRBJ1-6|17
CASSYSNPSSYNSPLHF
>TRBV9|TRBJ2-3|13
CASSAQVENTQYF
>TRBV2|TRBJ1-3|14
CASAAADSGNTIYF
>TRBV18|TRBJ2-5|14
CASSPPAPKETQYF
>TRBV18|TRBJ2-1|15
CASSPPGSPYNEQFF
>TRBV29-1|TRBJ2-1|13
CSVEVGGGHEQFF
>TRBV7-2|TRBJ2-1|15
CASSLTGRSYNEQFF
>TRBV28|TRBJ2-3|17
CASSLDRWGLGRNTQYF
>TRBV6-1|TRBJ1-6|14
CATNGESRGSPLHF
>TRBV20-1|TRBJ1-5|12
CSATGVNQPQHF
>TRBV2|TRBJ2-7|16
CASERGGDRGGDEQYF
>TRBV18|TRBJ2-3|15
CASSPTRLRADTQYF
>TRBV7-3|TRBJ2-3|12
CASSRPGGSQYF
>TRBV3-1|TRBJ2-1|14
CASSRGTSRHEQFF
>TRBV3-1|TRBJ1-1|13
CASSLTINTEAFF
>TRBV13|TRBJ2-7|14
CASSFSASSYEQYF
>TRBV12-5|TRBJ2-1|15
CASGLGAGIYNEQFF
>TRBV4-1|TRBJ2-3|16
CASSQDGRTNTDTQYF
>TRBV6-2/TRBV6-3|TRBJ2-1|19
CASSYFPPPRRSSYNEQFF
>TRBV27|TRBJ2-7|13
CASTGGPSYEQYF
>TRBV29-1|TRBJ2-3|15
CSVDGPAGLYDTQYF
>TRBV29-1|TRBJ2-3|15
CSVTLLAGGPDTQYF
>TRBV28|TRBJ1-5|15
CASTPRPGYNQPQHF
>TRBV5-6|TRBJ1-1|17
CASSLRTGADMNTEAFF
>TRBV4-1|TRBJ1-2|14
CASSSSGSDYGYTF
>TRBV12-3/TRBV12-4|TRBJ2-1|16
CASSSQVAGYYNEQFF
>TRBV5-1|TRBJ2-3|17
CASSLDSGGARTDTQYF
>TRBV27|TRBJ2-7|13
CASSLSYRDEQYF
>TRBV5-5|TRBJ2-5|16
CASSLLPGLGIETQYF
>TRBV28|TRBJ1-1|12
CASSLANTEAFF
>TRBV10-3|TRBJ2-2|11
CATENTGELFF
>TRBV7-8|TRBJ2-4|15
CASSLRGQGGNIQYF
>TRBV4-1|TRBJ2-3|18
CASSLKGLAGGSRDTQYF
>TRBV18|TRBJ2-1|14
CASRTGTSGNEQFF
>TRBV9|TRBJ2-7|15
CASSVGATQTYEQYF
>TRBV5-1|TRBJ2-1|13
CASSFPQGNEQFF
>TRBV11-2|TRBJ2-7|24
CASSFRRAGTRNTQLHSALIEQYF